The 7 T cell receptor beta chains below come from one sample, sequenced in a study of blood T cells in healthy people across ages. Combining a sample-barcoded 5' primer with a J-beta primer mix, a second PCR ran for roughly 7 to 11 cycles. MiXCR, applied by TCRdb to the 5' RACE reads, yields one record per CDR3 protein. The sample contains 550,000 to 650,000 distinct CDR3 sequences, 25% to 30% of which appear only once. Material: blood. Source of these receptors: a woman aged 80 or older in good health.

The chain has TRBV6-1 and TRBJ2-1; the match to TRBD1 covers 8 bases. CDR3 size: 18 residues. Germline-derived CDR1 and CDR2 are MNHNS and SASEGT. V lost 4 bases to trimming and J lost 2 bases; unmatched junction nucleotides: 13. The CDR3 region has the DNA TGTGCCAGCAGTGGACGCAAGGAAGGACAGGGACCCTACAATGAGCAGTTCTTC. Its translation is CASSGRKEGQGPYNEQFF.

In its sample, this clonotype was seen many times. The chain employs TRBV18 and TRBJ2-7; D is undetermined. The germline gives CDR1 KGHSH, CDR2 LQKENI. The CDR3 extends over 14 amino acids. Trimming cost V 4 bases and J 1 base, with 11 bases left between them. CDR3 sequence: CASSRSPNSYEQYF. The CDR3, as DNA: TGTGCCAGCTCACGGAGCCCTAATTCCTACGAGCAGTACTTC.

This clonotype has at least ten counts. The chain joins TRBV6-5 to TRBJ2-7; 9 nucleotides line up with TRBD1. The ends lost 6 bases at V and 6 bases at J; junction bases unmatched: 15. The germline V gene has CDR1 MNHEY and CDR2 SVGAGI. This CDR3 has 16 residues. CDR3 sequence reads: CASSLQGAGAQGEQYF. The CDR3 DNA is TGTGCCAGCAGCCTACAGGGGGCTGGCGCGCAGGGCGAGCAGTACTTC.

This clonotype came up a few times. The chain carries TRBV19 and TRBJ2-5; D call uncertain. CDR3 length equals 13 residues. Germline loops: CDR1 LNHDA, CDR2 SQIVND (reference sequence). Trimming pared 2 bases from V and 5 bases from J, leaving 9 bases between. DNA for the CDR3: TGTGCCAGTAGTATACGATTTACGGAGACCCAGTACTTC. Protein product: CASSIRFTETQYF.

Ten or more counts support this clonotype. V is TRBV20-1 and J is TRBJ2-3; maybe TRBD1 (6 bases). The CDR3 runs to 18 residues. Germline V gene data show CDR1 as DFQATT and CDR2 as SNEGSKA (reference sequence). V was cut by 3 bases and J by 0 bases, with 22 bases left in between. Here the CDR3 DNA reads TGCAGTGCTAGCTTGTTGGACAGCCGGGAAGCTAGCACAGATACGCAGTATTTT. Translated, it gives CSASLLDSREASTDTQYF.

The chain employs TRBV5-1 and TRBJ2-1, with D maybe TRBD1 (5 bases). CDR1 and CDR2 from the germline V gene are SGHRS and YFSETQ. CDR3 length equals 15 residues. The V and J ends lost 0 bases and 0 bases respectively, with 7 bases between them. CDR3 protein: CASSLGQPSYNEQFF. The CDR3 DNA reads TGCGCCAGCAGCTTGGGACAGCCCTCCTACAATGAGCAGTTCTTC.

The gene calls are TRBV6-5 and TRBJ1-2; 7 bases are a match to TRBD1. Per the germline V gene, CDR1 is MNHEY and CDR2 is SVGAGI. The CDR3 sequence is 14 residues long. With V trimmed by 6 bases and J by 2 bases, 6 bases remained unmatched. This CDR3 reads CASSSEGANYGYTF. The CDR3 DNA sequence: TGTGCCAGCAGCTCCGAGGGGGCGAACTATGGCTACACCTTC.